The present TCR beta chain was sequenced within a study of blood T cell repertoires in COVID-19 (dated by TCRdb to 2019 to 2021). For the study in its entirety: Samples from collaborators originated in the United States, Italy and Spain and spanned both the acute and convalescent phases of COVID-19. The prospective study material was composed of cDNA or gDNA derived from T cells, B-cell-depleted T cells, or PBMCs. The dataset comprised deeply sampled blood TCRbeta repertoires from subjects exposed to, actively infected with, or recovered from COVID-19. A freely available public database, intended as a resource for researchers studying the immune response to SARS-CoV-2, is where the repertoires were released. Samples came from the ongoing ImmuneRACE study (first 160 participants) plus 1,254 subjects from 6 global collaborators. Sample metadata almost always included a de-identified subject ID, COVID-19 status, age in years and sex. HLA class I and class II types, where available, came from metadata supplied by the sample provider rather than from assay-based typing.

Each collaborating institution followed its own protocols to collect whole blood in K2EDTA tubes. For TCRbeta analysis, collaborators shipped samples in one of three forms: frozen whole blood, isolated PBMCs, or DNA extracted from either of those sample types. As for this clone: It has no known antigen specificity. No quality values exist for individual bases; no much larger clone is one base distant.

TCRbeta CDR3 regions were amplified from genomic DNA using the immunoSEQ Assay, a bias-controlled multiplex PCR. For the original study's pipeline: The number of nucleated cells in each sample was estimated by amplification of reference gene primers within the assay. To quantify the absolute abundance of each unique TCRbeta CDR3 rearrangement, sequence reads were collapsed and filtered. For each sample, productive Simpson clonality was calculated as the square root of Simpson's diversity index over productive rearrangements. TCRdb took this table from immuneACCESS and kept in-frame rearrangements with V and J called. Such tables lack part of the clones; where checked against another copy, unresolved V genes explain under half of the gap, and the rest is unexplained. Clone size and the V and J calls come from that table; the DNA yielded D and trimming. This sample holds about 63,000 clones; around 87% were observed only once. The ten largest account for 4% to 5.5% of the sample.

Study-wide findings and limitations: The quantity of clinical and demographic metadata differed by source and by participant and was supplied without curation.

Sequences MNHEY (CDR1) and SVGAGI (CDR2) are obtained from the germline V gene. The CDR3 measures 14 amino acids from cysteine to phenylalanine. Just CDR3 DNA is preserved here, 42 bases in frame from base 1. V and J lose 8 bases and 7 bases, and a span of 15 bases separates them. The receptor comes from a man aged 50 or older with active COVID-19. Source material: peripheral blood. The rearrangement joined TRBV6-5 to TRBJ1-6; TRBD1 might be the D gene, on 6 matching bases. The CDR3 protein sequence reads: CASLGGFTNSPLHF. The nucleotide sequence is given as TGTGCCAGCCTTGGGGGCTTTACAAATTCACCCCTCCACTTT.